The TCR beta chain described here comes from a study of graft-versus-host responses after intestinal transplantation. Study-wide background: Each of the recipients got a multivisceral, liver-intestinal, or isolated intestinal transplant. Anti-thymocyte globulin induction was given to all recipients, followed by tacrolimus and steroids for around three years.

TCRdb's table, derived via immunoSEQ multiplex PCR, lists solely in-frame clones and lacks some. Here the sample spans about 1,500 clones, roughly nine tenths being singletons. The V and J ends lost 8 bases and 6 bases, in that order; junction bases with no gene match: 9. Germline assignment: CDR1 MNHEY and CDR2 SMNVEV (reference sequence). The CDR3 runs 14 residues. This sample comprised PBMCs, obtained 8 days after intestinal transplant. The chain carries TRBV27 and TRBJ1-5; 8 nucleotides agree with TRBD1. This sequence was found in a human patient who received an intestinal transplant, so some T cells may come from the graft donor. The CDR3 coding sequence is TGTGCCAGCGGAGACCCAGGGGGCGGTCAGCCCCAGCATTTT. Translating it yields CASGDPGGGQPQHF.